Shown below are 3 T cell receptor beta chains from a single sample sequenced in a study of T cell responses to AZD1222 COVID-19 vaccine. Libraries were prepared by immunoSEQ multiplex PCR; TCRdb keeps only in-frame clonotypes and omits some of them. This sample has about 160,000 clones, with about 92% found just once. The sample consisted of peripheral blood, taken on day 0 of MenACWY control vaccination. These receptors all come from an adult in good health.

The chain is built from TRBV10-3 and TRBJ2-2, with 9 bases lining up with TRBD2. The CDR3 consists of 17 residues. CDR1 and CDR2 (germline): ENHRY, SYGVKD. After removal of 6 bases from V and 6 bases from J, the junction contained 14 bases not matched to a gene. Here the CDR3 DNA reads TGTGCCATCAGGGCGAGTAGCGGGAGAGGCAATCCCGGGGAGCTGTTTTTT. It translates to CAIRASSGRGNPGELFF.

The table lists this clone with a few counts. V usage is TRBV9 and J usage is TRBJ2-7; 8 bases fit TRBD1. This CDR3 is built from 15 residues. V shed 5 bases, J shed 5 bases, and the junction held 12 bases outside the gene matches. CDR1 is SGDLS and CDR2 is YYNGEE in the germline V gene. The CDR3 here is CASRPERTGPNEQYF. The CDR3, as DNA: TGTGCCAGCAGACCAGAGAGGACAGGGCCAAACGAGCAGTACTTC.

The chain carries TRBV7-3 and TRBJ2-1; D gene uncertain. This CDR3 is 12 amino acids long. Germline CDR1 and CDR2: SGHTA and FQGTGA. Trimming took off 6 bases at V and 7 bases at J, with 10 bases between the two ends. The CDR3 bases are TGTGCCAGCAGTATCAACCCAAATGAGCAGTTCTTC. As protein: CASSINPNEQFF.